The source of this T cell receptor (beta chain) is a study of vaccination effects on CD4 cells after COVID-19. Across the study: Following the second dose by a median of 72 days, the post-vaccine samples were obtained.

Antigen-specific CD4+ T cells were expanded with viral peptide pools in the ViraFEST assay before sequencing. Investigators separated out CD4+ T cells once 10 days of culture had passed. Either the BNT162b2 or mRNA-1273 vaccine was given to participants in two doses. The study found no prior SARS-CoV-2 infection in the vaccine recipients, who tested negative for nucleocapsid antibodies. Half of the medium was exchanged for IL-2 medium on both days 3 and 7. Regarding this clone: The antigen remains undetermined.

Findings of the study overall: Pronounced clonal contraction occurred in clones induced by infection and by vaccine late after vaccination.

Only in-frame clones appear in the TCRdb table, and some are missing; sequencing was by immunoSEQ multiplex PCR. The repertoire holds about 80,000 clones, over 75% seen once, with 0.85% to 1.3% in the top ten. The sample consisted of CD4+ T cells from PBMCs cultured with HCoV-OC43 spike peptides, taken after COVID-19 vaccination. Subset indicated: HCoV-OC43 spike overlapping peptide pool stimulation. This TCR was sampled from a human donor who received a COVID-19 vaccine.

The CDR3 loop is CASSPSIAGQGTQYF. In DNA, the CDR3 is TGTGCCAGCAGTCCCTCAATAGCGGGGCAAGGTACGCAGTATTTT. The chain combines TRBV28 with TRBJ2-3; 8 nucleotides agree with TRBD2. Germline CDR1 MDHEN, CDR2 SYDVKM. The CDR3 has 15 residues. With V trimmed by 5 bases and J by 8 bases, 12 bases remained unmatched.